This record concerns one TCR beta chain sequence. The antigen remains unidentified. The data originate from a study of T cell responses to AZD1222 COVID-19 vaccine. Broader study findings: Targeting of unmutated variant regions was reportedly seen in nearly half of spike-specific TCRs. Receipt of two AZD1222 doses was followed by a rise in Spike-specific TCR breadth and depth. Repertoire sampling was restricted to post-peak T cell response timepoints.

Method: immunoSEQ multiplex PCR; TCRdb's copy keeps in-frame clones and lacks some. This sample has approximately 70,000 clones; roughly four fifths occur once, and the top ten carry around 5%. CDR3 length: 13 residues. V lost 0 bases, J lost 5 bases, and 8 bases lay in between. Germline assignment: CDR1 SGDLS and CDR2 YYNGEE. This sample comprised peripheral blood, obtained on day 0 of AZD1222 vaccination. The receptor was isolated from an adult in good health. The rearrangement joins TRBV9 to TRBJ1-2; D is possibly TRBD1 (5 bases). The CDR3 region has the DNA TGTGCCAGCAGCGTAGGACGACAGTATGGCTACACCTTC. This gives the protein CASSVGRQYGYTF.